One and the same sample provided the 20 T cell receptor beta chains below, sequenced in a study of blood T cell repertoires in COVID-19. Generated by immunoSEQ multiplex PCR, the TCRdb table keeps only in-frame clones and is missing some. In the table there are 150,000 to 200,000 clones, approximately 83% of which are singletons. Sequenced input: peripheral blood. All receptors derive from a man between 60 and 70 years old with acute or convalescent COVID-19.

J is TRBJ2-7 and V is TRBV18; possibly TRBD1 for D (6 bases). This CDR3 has 16 residues. Between the trimmed V and J ends, which lost 6 bases and 4 bases, there was a span of 22 bases. Germline V CDR1 and CDR2: KGHSH, LQKENI. The CDR3 nucleotides are TGTGCCAGCTCCCAAACCTCTGGGGGCGCCGGGTACGAGCAGTACTTC. Translated: CASSQTSGGAGYEQYF.

This clone was seen just once. This chain joins TRBV7-8 and TRBJ1-1; 8 bases line up with TRBD1. CDR1 SGHVS and CDR2 FQNEAQ come from the germline V gene. V shed 8 bases, J shed 1 base, and the junction held 9 bases outside the gene matches. This CDR3 is built from 15 residues. CDR3 loop: CASAATGGANTEAFF. The CDR3 nucleotides read TGTGCCAGCGCAGCTACAGGGGGTGCGAACACTGAAGCTTTCTTT.

In this sample, this clone turned up once. V usage is TRBV5-1 and J usage is TRBJ2-1, with a tentative D call TRBD2 (6 bases). The CDR3 loop spans 17 amino acids. Looked up from germline, CDR1 is SGHRS and CDR2 is YFSETQ. V lost 0 bases and J 0 bases, leaving 13 bases between the germline ends. The CDR3 protein is CASSLVGGQTSYNEQFF. For the CDR3, the DNA is TGCGCCAGCAGCTTGGTGGGAGGCCAGACCTCCTACAATGAGCAGTTCTTC.

This chain links TRBV18 with TRBJ2-6; a possible D gene is TRBD1 (6 bases). CDR1 is KGHSH, CDR2 LQKENI, per germline. The length of the CDR3 is 14 residues. Trimming removed 7 bases from V and 1 base from J, with 8 bases in between. The CDR3 DNA reads TGTGCCAGCTACAGGGCTTCTGGGGCCAACGTCCTGACTTTC. It codes for CASYRASGANVLTF.

In DNA, the CDR3 is TGTGCCAGCAGTAGTGCGGACAGGAGAGACATTCAGTACTTC. Amino acid sequence: CASSSADRRDIQYF. The chain couples TRBV28 to TRBJ2-4, with 7 bases lining up with TRBD1. V was clipped by 5 bases and J by 8 bases; unmatched bases: 9. Germline V lookup: CDR1 MDHEN, CDR2 SYDVKM. The CDR3 runs to 14 residues.

The CDR3 protein is CATRASLYNEQFF. CDR3 nucleotides: TGTGCCACCAGGGCTAGCCTCTACAATGAGCAGTTCTTC. V gene TRBV15 combines with J gene TRBJ2-1, with a weak D call TRBD2 (5 bases). The CDR3 is 13 amino acids. V was shortened by 6 bases and J by 3 bases, with 9 bases between the two germline ends. Germline V gives CDR1 LNHNV, CDR2 YYDKDF (reference sequence).

The chain joins TRBV6-1 to TRBJ2-6, with 9 nucleotides matching TRBD1. J lost 0 bases, V lost 0 bases, and 6 bases had no gene match. Germline V CDR1 and CDR2: MNHNS, SASEGT. CDR3 length equals 19 residues. The CDR3, as DNA: TGTGCCAGCAGTGAAGCGGGGAGGACAGGGGCCTCTGGGGCCAACGTCCTGACTTTC. This gives the protein CASSEAGRTGASGANVLTF.

This clone has a handful of counts. The CDR3 region has the DNA TGCGCCAGCAGCTCGGACACTCGCTCTGGGGCCAACGTCCTGACTTTC. Translation: CASSSDTRSGANVLTF. This chain links TRBV5-1 with TRBJ2-6; perhaps TRBD1 as D (5 bases). Germline CDR1 reads SGHRS; CDR2 reads YFSETQ. The CDR3 is 16 residues long. With 3 bases removed from V and 0 bases from J, the gap between germline ends came to 10 bases.

The chain links TRBV13 to TRBJ1-1, with TRBD1 identical over 7 bases. Germline assignment: CDR1 PRHDT and CDR2 FYEKMQ (reference sequence). J was trimmed by 6 bases and V by 5 bases; bases with no gene match: 6. The CDR3 sequence is 13 residues long. The CDR3, as DNA: TGTGCCAGCAGCGTCTACAGGGGCCCTGAAGCTTTCTTT. Translated, it gives CASSVYRGPEAFF. Using reference TRBV13 and TRBJ1-1 for the parts outside the CDR3, the full variable domain is AAGVIQSPRHLIKEKRETATLKCYPIPRHDTVYWYQQGPGQDPQFLISFYEKMQSDKGSIPDRFSAQQFSDYHSELNMSSLELGDSALYFCASSVYRGPEAFFGQGTRLTVV.

The chain recombines TRBV9 with TRBJ2-2; 14 bases are a match to TRBD2. The germline CDR1 and CDR2 sequences are SGDLS and YYNGEE. Trimming took 4 bases from V and 4 from J; bases not matched to a gene: 12. The CDR3 spans 19 residues. DNA of the CDR3: TGTGCCAGCAGCACCCGACTAGCGGGAGGGCCGATGGTCACCGGGGAGCTGTTTTTT. It yields the protein CASSTRLAGGPMVTGELFF. Drawing the rest from reference TRBV9 and TRBJ2-2, the complete variable domain is DSGVTQTPKHLITATGQRVTLRCSPRSGDLSVYWYQQSLDQGLQFLIQYYNGEERAKGNILERFSAQQFPDLHSELNLSSLELGDSALYFCASSTRLAGGPMVTGELFFGEGSRLTVL.

The V and J genes are TRBV18 and TRBJ2-1; 11 nucleotides align to TRBD2. Germline V gene sequence: CDR1 KGHSH, CDR2 LQKENI. The CDR3 spans 15 residues. With 4 bases clipped from V and 3 bases from J, the junction kept 2 bases outside the gene matches. The CDR3 sequence: CASSLLAGVYNEQFF. The CDR3 coding sequence is TGTGCCAGCTCACTACTAGCGGGAGTCTACAATGAGCAGTTCTTC.

Only one count was recorded for this clone. Other DNA sequences within the sample encode an identical CDR3. The J gene is TRBJ1-5, the V gene TRBV5-1, with 9 nucleotides matching TRBD1. Germline CDR1 reads SGHRS; CDR2 reads YFSETQ. The ends lost 2 bases at V and 4 bases at J; junction bases unmatched: 4. The CDR3 length is 15 residues. CDR3 sequence (DNA): TGCGCCAGCAGCTTAACAGGGGGCGGGAATCAGCCCCAGCATTTT. Amino acid sequence: CASSLTGGGNQPQHF. The variable domain in full, with the rest retrieved from reference TRBV5-1 and TRBJ1-5, is KAGVTQTPRYLIKTRGQQVTLSCSPISGHRSVSWYQQTPGQGLQFLFEYFSETQRNKGNFPGRFSGRQFSNSRSEMNVSTLELGDSALYLCASSLTGGGNQPQHFGDGTRLSIL.

The rearrangement links TRBV5-1 to TRBJ2-2; 7 bases agree with TRBD1. This CDR3 is built from 17 residues. The J segment lost 1 base and the V segment lost 2 bases, leaving 8 bases of the junction unmatched. The germline V gene encodes CDR1 SGHRS and CDR2 YFSETQ. For the CDR3, the DNA is TGCGCCAGCAGCTTCTTTGACAGGGTGAAGAACACCGGGGAGCTGTTTTTT. Translation gives CASSFFDRVKNTGELFF.

The rearrangement uses TRBV3-1 (or the pseudogene TRBV3-2) and TRBJ1-4; D is perhaps TRBD1 (5 bases). The CDR3 is made up of 15 amino acids. Trimming took 2 bases from V and 6 from J, leaving 13 bases between them. Germline V gene lookup returns CDR1 LGHDT and CDR2 YNNKEL (reference sequence). The CDR3 DNA follows: TGTGCCAGCAGCCAATATACGTTCAGGGATGAAAAACTGTTTTTT. Encoded protein: CASSQYTFRDEKLFF.

The chain uses TRBV10-3 and TRBJ2-7; TRBD1 matches at 7 bases. The CDR3 runs 14 residues. With V trimmed by 6 bases and J by 1 base, 6 bases remained unmatched. Germline V gives CDR1 ENHRY, CDR2 SYGVKD. CDR3 in amino acids: CAISGTAYSYEQYF. The CDR3 DNA sequence: TGTGCCATCAGCGGGACAGCTTATTCCTACGAGCAGTACTTC.

The chain recombines TRBV27 with TRBJ1-5, with 9 bases aligning to TRBD1. CDR3 length: 16 amino acids. Unmatched junction bases numbered 13, after V lost 6 bases and J lost 7 bases. Germline V lookup: CDR1 MNHEY, CDR2 SMNVEV (reference sequence). CDR3 amino acids: CASSPSGTGLRQPQHF. CDR3 bases: TGTGCCAGCAGCCCATCCGGGACAGGGCTGAGGCAGCCCCAGCATTTT.

The CDR3 coding sequence is TGTGCCTGGAGGGAAGCCGGGTCCTACGAGCAGTACTTC. This translates into CAWREAGSYEQYF. This sequence joins TRBV30 and TRBJ2-7; D not certain. Germline CDR1 is GTSNPN and CDR2 is SVGIG (reference sequence). V was trimmed by 3 bases and J by 1 base, leaving 10 bases between them. The CDR3 has 13 amino acids.

This clone is deemed medium-sized. This chain joins TRBV6-5 and TRBJ1-1; 7 positions match TRBD1. From germline, CDR1 is MNHEY and CDR2 SVGAGI. The CDR3 sequence is 15 residues long. The V gene end was trimmed by 5 bases and the J gene end by 7 bases; junction bases not matched to a gene: 13. The CDR3 sequence: CASSTPGQATGEAFF. DNA for the CDR3: TGTGCCAGCAGTACGCCCGGACAGGCCACCGGTGAAGCTTTCTTT.

The rearrangement joins TRBV2 to TRBJ2-3; TRBD2 matches at 10 bases. The CDR3 has 14 amino acids. Losses at the gene ends were 6 bases for V and 4 bases for J; bases not matched to a gene: 4. Germline lookup yields CDR1 SNHLY and CDR2 FYNNEI. Here the CDR3 DNA reads TGTGCCAGCAGAGCTAGCGGGGGTGCAGATACGCAGTATTTT. Its translation: CASRASGGADTQYF.

The rearrangement joins TRBV4-1 to TRBJ1-5; 10 positions match TRBD1. Germline V gives CDR1 MGHRA, CDR2 YSYEKL. J gave up 4 bases and V 3 bases, and 6 bases lay outside the gene matches. The CDR3 contains 16 residues. CDR3 DNA sequence: TGCGCCAGCAGCCAGCCGGACAGGGGGACAAATCAGCCCCAGCATTTT. This encodes CASSQPDRGTNQPQHF.